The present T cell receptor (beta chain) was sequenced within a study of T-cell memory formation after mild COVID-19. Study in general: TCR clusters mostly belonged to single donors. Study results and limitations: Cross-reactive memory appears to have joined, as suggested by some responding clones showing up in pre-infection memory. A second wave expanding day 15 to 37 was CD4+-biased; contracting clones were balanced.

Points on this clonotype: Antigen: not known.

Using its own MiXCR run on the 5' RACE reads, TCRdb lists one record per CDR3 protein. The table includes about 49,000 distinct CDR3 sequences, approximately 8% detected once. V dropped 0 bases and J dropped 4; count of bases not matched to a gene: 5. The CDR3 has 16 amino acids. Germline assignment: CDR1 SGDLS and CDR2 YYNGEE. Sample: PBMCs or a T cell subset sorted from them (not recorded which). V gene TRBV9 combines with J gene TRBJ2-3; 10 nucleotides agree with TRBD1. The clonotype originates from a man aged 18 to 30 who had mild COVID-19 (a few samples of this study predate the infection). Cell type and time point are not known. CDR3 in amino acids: CASSVGAGTGADTQYF. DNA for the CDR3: TGTGCCAGCAGCGTAGGCGCCGGGACAGGGGCAGATACGCAGTATTTT.